This T cell receptor beta chain derives from a study of cytomegalovirus exposure and HLA in healthy donors. Both 60 Vbeta primers and 13 Jbeta primers went into the PCR. The method was immunoSEQ multiplex PCR; TCRdb's version includes in-frame clones alone and lacks a portion of them. The sample holds 130,000 to 150,000 clones, around 79% seen once. Concerning this clone: Its target is unknown.

Points from the study as a whole: Likely technical artifact: a cluster of highly shared sequence variants. Reportedly, diagnosis of cytomegalovirus status by the classifier showed high specificity and sensitivity. In an earlier analysis, productive rearrangement rates for most beta V segments clustered near 90% or 30%.

The CDR3 sequence is 15 residues long. V trimming: 6 bases; J trimming: 2 bases; junction bases outside the gene matches: 4. Germline CDR1 is SNHLY and CDR2 is FYNNEI. The genes are TRBV2 and TRBJ2-2; the match to TRBD1 covers 9 bases. The sequence was obtained from a woman aged 40 to 50 in good health and CMV-seropositive. Sequencing input: PBMCs. In DNA form, the CDR3 reads TGTGCCAGCAGGGGACAGGGTCTAAACACCGGGGAGCTGTTTTTT. This translates into CASRGQGLNTGELFF.